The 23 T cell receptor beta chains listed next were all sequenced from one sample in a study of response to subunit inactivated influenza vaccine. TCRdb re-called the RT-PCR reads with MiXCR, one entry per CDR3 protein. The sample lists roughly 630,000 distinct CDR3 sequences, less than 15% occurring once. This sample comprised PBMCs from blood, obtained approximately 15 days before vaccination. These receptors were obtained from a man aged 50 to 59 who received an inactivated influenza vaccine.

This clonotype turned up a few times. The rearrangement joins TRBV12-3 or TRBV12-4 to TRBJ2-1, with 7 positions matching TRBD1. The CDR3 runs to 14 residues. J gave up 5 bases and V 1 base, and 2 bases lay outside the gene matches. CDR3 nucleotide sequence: TGTGCCAGCAGTTTAGGGGACAGAAACAATGAGCAGTTCTTC. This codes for CASSLGDRNNEQFF.

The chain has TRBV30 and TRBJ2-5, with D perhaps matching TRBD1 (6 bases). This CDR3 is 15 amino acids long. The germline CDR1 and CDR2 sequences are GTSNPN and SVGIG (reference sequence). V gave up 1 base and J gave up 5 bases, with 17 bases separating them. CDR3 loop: CAWSDPRRGSETQYF. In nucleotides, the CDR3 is TGTGCCTGGAGTGACCCCCGTAGGGGGTCGGAGACCCAGTACTTC.

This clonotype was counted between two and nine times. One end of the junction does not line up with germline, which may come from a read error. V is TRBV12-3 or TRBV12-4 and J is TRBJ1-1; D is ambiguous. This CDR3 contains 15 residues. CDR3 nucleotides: TGTGCCAGCAGTTCCTCTGGTGGGTCCGTAGGTCATCGAGTCTTT. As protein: CASSSSGGSVGHRVF.

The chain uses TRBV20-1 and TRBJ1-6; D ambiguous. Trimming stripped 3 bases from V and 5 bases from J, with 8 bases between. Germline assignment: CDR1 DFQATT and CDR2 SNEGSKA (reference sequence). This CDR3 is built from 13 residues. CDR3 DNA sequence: TGCAGTGCTAGTATCCGGAATAATTCACCCCTCCACTTT. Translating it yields CSASIRNNSPLHF.

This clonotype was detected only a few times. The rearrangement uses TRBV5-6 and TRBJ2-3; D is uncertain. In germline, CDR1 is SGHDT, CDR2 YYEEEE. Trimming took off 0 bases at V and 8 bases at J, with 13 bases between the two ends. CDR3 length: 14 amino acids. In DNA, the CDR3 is TGTGCCAGCAGCTTGGGGGAACAGTTCACTACGCAGTATTTT. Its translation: CASSLGEQFTTQYF.

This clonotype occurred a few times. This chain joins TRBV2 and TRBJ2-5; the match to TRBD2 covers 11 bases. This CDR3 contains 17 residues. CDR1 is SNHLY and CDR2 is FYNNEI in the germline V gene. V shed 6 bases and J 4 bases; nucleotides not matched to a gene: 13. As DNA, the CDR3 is TGTGCCAGCAGAGGGAGGGCTAGCGGGGGGTTCGGAGAGACCCAGTACTTC. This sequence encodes CASRGRASGGFGETQYF.

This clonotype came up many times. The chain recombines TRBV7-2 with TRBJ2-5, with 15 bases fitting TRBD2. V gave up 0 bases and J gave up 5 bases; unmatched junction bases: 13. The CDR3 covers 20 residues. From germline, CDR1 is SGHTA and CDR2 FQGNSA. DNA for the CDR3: TGTGCCAGCAGCTTAGCGGCAAGATTAGGGACTAGCGGGAGGATTGAGACCCAGTACTTC. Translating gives CASSLAARLGTSGRIETQYF.

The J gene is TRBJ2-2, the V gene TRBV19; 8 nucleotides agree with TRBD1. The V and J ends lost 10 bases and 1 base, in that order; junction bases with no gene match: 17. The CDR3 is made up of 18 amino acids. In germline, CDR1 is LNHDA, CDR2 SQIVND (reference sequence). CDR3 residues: CATRKDRASVQNTGELFF. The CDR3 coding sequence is TGTGCCACCCGAAAGGACAGGGCCTCGGTTCAGAACACCGGGGAGCTGTTTTTT.

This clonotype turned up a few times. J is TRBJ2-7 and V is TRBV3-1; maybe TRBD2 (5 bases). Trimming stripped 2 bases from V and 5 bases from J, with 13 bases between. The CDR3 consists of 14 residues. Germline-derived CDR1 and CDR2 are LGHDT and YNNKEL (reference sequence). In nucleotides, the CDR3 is TGTGCCAGCAGCCAACGGGGTCCCTTCAACGAGCAGTACTTC. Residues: CASSQRGPFNEQYF.

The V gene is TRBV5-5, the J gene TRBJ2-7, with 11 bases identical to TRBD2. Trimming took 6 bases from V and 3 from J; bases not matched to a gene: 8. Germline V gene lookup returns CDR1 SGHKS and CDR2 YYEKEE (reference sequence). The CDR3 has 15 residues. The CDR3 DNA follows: TGTGCCAGCAACCTCGGGACTAGCGGATACTACGAGCAGTACTTC. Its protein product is CASNLGTSGYYEQYF.

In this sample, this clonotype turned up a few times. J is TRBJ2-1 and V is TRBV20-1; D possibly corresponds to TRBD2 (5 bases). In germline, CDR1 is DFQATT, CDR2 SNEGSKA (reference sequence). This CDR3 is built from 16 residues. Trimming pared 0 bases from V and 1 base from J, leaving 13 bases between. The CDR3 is CSARDRWRASYNEQFF. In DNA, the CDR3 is TGCAGTGCTAGAGATCGGTGGCGGGCATCCTACAATGAGCAGTTCTTC.

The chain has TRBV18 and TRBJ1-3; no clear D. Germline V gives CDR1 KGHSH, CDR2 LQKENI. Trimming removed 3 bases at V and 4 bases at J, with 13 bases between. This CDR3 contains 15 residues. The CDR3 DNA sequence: TGTGCCAGCTCACCGAGGGAATCGGAAGGAAACACCATATATTTT. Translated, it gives CASSPRESEGNTIYF.

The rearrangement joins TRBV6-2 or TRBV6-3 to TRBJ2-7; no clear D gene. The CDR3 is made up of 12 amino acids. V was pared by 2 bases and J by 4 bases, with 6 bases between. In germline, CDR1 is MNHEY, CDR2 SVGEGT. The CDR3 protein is CASSYGQYEQYF. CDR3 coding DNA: TGTGCCAGCAGTTACGGGCAGTACGAGCAGTACTTC.

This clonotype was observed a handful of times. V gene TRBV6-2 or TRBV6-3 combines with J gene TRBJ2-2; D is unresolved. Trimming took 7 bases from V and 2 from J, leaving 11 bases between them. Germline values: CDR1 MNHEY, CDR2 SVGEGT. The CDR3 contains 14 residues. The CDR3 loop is CASTFIGNTGELFF. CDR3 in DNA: TGTGCCAGCACCTTTATAGGAAACACCGGGGAGCTGTTTTTT.

CDR3 nucleotides: TGCGCCAGCAGCTTGGCATGGGGACAGGGACACACAGATACGCAGTATTTT. Protein sequence: CASSLAWGQGHTDTQYF. This chain joins TRBV5-1 and TRBJ2-3; TRBD1 matches 9 bases. Germline CDR1 is SGHRS and CDR2 is YFSETQ. The V segment lost 0 bases and the J segment 2 bases; nucleotides outside the gene matches: 7. This CDR3 region has 17 residues.

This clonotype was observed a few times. CDR3 in DNA: TGTGCCAGTAGCAAAGCCTTAGGCGCGGGGCACAACTACAATGAGCAGTTCTTC. It is translated as CASSKALGAGHNYNEQFF. The V call is TRBV19, the J call TRBJ2-1; tentatively, D is TRBD2 (6 bases). V dropped 6 bases and J dropped 3 bases, with 24 bases sitting between them. Germline V gives CDR1 LNHDA, CDR2 SQIVND (reference sequence). The CDR3 consists of 18 residues.

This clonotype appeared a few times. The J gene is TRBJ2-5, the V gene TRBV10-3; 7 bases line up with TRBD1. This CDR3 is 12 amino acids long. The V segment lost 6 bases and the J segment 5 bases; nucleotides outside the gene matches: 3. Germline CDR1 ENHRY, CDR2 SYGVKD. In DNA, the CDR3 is TGTGCCATCAGCACAGGGGTGGAGACCCAGTACTTC. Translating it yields CAISTGVETQYF.

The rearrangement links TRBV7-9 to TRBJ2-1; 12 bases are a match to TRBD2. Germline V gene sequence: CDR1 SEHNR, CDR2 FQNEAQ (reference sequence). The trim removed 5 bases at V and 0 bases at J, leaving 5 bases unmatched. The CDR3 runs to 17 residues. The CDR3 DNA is TGTGCCAGCAGCGATACTAGCGGGAGGAGCTCCTACAATGAGCAGTTCTTC. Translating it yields CASSDTSGRSSYNEQFF.

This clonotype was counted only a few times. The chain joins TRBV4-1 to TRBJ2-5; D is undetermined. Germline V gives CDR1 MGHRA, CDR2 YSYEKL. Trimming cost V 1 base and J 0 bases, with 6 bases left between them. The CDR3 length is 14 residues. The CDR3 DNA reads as TGCGCCAGCAGCCAAGGCCGATACCAAGAGACCCAGTACTTC. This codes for CASSQGRYQETQYF.

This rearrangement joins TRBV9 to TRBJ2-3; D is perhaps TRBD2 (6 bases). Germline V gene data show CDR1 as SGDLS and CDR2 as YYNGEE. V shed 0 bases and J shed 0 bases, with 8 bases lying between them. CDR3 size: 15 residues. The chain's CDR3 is CASSVVAASTDTQYF. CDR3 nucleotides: TGTGCCAGCAGCGTAGTAGCGGCTAGCACAGATACGCAGTATTTT.

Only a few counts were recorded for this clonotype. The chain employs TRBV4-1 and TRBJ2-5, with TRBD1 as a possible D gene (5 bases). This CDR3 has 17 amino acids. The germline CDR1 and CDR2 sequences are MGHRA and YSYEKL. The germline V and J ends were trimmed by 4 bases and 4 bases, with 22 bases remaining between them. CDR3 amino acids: CASSLRTDTTGAETQYF. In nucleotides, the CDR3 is TGCGCCAGCAGCCTCAGAACGGACACCACTGGGGCAGAGACCCAGTACTTC.

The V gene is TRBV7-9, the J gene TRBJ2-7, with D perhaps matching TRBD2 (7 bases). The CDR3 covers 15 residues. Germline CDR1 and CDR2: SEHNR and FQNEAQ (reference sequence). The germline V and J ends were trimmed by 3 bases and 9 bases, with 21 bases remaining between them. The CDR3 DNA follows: TGTGCCAGCAGCTTCCAAGGGGGGGCCACCCCCCGGCAGTACTTC. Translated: CASSFQGGATPRQYF. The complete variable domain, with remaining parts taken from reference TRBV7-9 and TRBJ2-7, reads DTGVSQNPRHKITKRGQNVTFRCDPISEHNRLYWYRQTLGQGPEFLTYFQNEAQLEKSRLLSDRFSAERPKGSFSTLEIQRTEQGDSAMYLCASSFQGGATPRQYFGPGTRLTVT.

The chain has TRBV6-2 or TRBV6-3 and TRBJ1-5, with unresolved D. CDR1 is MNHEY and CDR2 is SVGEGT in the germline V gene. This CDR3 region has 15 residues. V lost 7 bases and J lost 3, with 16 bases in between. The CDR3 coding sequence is TGTGCCAGCACCCCCGAGGGTGAAGACAATCAGCCCCAGCATTTT. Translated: CASTPEGEDNQPQHF.